The entry below gives a single TCR beta chain sequence along with its context. As yet, its antigen is unknown. The data were produced by immunoSEQ multiplex PCR, yet TCRdb's version contains in-frame clones alone and is incomplete. The data contain fewer than 80,000 clones, roughly 81% of them singletons. ViraFEST assay sequencing came after antigen-specific CD4+ T cells were expanded with viral peptide pools. Subsequent to less than eleven days of culture, CD4+ T cells were isolated. Participants were given two doses of BNT162b2 or mRNA-1273 vaccine. Supplemented with around 9.6 IU/ml IL-2 and roughly 10 ug/ml peptides, a few million PBMC per well were kept in culture. This sample stems from a study of vaccination effects on CD4 cells after COVID-19. CDR1 and CDR2 (germline): SGHTA, FQGNSA. The CDR3 covers 12 residues. V was shortened by 10 bases and J by 0 bases, with 9 bases between the two germline ends.

The chain recombines TRBV7-2 with TRBJ1-2; TRBD1 is a possible D gene (5 bases). This receptor was taken from a human donor who received a COVID-19 vaccine. The specimen comprised CD4+ T cells from PBMCs cultured with HCoV-229E spike peptides, sampled after COVID-19 vaccination. The CDR3 region has the DNA TGTGCCACCGGGGGGACTAACTATGGCTACACCTTC. This gives the protein CATGGTNYGYTF.